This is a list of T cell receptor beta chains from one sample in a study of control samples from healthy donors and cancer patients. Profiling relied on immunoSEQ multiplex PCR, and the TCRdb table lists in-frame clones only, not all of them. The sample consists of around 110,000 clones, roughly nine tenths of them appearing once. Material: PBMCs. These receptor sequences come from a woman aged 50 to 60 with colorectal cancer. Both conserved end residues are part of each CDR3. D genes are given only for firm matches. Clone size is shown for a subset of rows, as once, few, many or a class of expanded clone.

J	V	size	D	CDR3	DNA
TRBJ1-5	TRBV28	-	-	CAVRSGQDLNQPQHF	TGTGCCGTACGGTCGGGACAAGATCTCAATCAGCCCCAGCATTTT
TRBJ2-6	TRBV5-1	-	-	CASSLEISGANVLTF	TGCGCCAGCAGCTTGGAAATCTCTGGGGCCAACGTCCTGACTTTC
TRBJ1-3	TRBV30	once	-	CAWSPAGGNTIYF	TGTGCCTGGAGCCCGGCAGGGGGAAACACCATATATTTT
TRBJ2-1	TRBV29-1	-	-	CSVDPASYNEQFF	TGCAGCGTTGATCCTGCTAGCTACAATGAGCAGTTCTTC
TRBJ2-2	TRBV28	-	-	CASSLFPGWGRLIRGGELFF	TGTGCCAGCAGTTTATTCCCCGGGTGGGGGCGCCTCATTCGAGGCGGGGAGCTGTTTTTT
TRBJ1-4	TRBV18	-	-	CASSPSRQGLTNEKLFF	TGTGCCAGCTCACCATCTCGTCAGGGGTTAACTAATGAAAAACTGTTTTTT
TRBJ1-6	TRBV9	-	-	CASSPDPSSYNSPLHF	TGTGCCAGCAGCCCGGACCCAAGCTCCTATAATTCACCCCTCCACTTT
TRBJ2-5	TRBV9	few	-	CASSVGSSDQETQYF	TGTGCCAGCAGCGTAGGGTCGTCCGACCAAGAGACCCAGTACTTC
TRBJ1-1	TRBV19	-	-	CASSIGQNTEAFF	TGTGCCAGTAGTATCGGTCAGAACACTGAAGCTTTCTTT
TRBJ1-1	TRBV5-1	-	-	CASRPQGGRGNTEAFF	TGCGCCAGCAGACCACAAGGGGGGAGAGGAAACACTGAAGCTTTCTTT
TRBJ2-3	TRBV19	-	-	CASSRQGGYTDTQYF	TGTGCCAGTAGTAGGCAGGGGGGATACACAGATACGCAGTATTTT
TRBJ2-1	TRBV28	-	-	CASSLPWVEDLTEQFF	TGTGCCAGCAGTTTACCATGGGTGGAAGACCTCACCGAGCAGTTCTTC
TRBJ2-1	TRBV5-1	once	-	CASSSKGGGSSYNEQFF	TGCGCCAGCAGTTCTAAGGGGGGCGGGAGCTCCTACAATGAGCAGTTCTTC
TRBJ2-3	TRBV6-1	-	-	CASSEFQIDSTDTQYF	TGTGCCAGCAGTGAATTTCAAATCGACAGCACAGATACGCAGTATTTT
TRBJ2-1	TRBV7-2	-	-	CASSLFNYNEQFF	TGTGCCAGCAGCTTATTCAATTACAATGAGCAGTTCTTC
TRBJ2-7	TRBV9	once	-	CASSGGLGWGGYEQYF	TGTGCCAGCAGCGGCGGCCTTGGGTGGGGAGGTTACGAGCAGTACTTC
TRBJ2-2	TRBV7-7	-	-	CASSQELASLNTGELFF	TGTGCTAGCAGCCAGGAGTTGGCATCCTTGAACACCGGGGAGCTGTTTTTT
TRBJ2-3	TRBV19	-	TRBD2	CASSILLRGVTDTQYF	TGTGCCAGTAGTATTTTATTGCGGGGGGTCACAGATACGCAGTATTTT
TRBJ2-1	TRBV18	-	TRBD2	CASSSPGLAGYNEQFF	TGTGCCAGCTCATCCCCGGGACTAGCGGGATACAATGAGCAGTTCTTC
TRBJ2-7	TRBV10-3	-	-	CAISEPVGGSYEQYF	TGTGCCATCAGTGAGCCCGTGGGTGGGTCCTACGAGCAGTACTTC
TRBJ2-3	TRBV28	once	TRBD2	CASSPPSGRAGKADTQYF	TGTGCCAGCAGTCCGCCTAGCGGGAGGGCCGGGAAAGCAGATACGCAGTATTTT
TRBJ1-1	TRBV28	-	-	CASSFRRNTEAFF	TGTGCCAGCAGTTTTAGGAGGAACACTGAAGCTTTCTTT
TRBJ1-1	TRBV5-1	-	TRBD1	CASSLDGQGGFTEAFF	TGCGCCAGCAGCTTGGACGGACAGGGAGGTTTCACTGAAGCTTTCTTT
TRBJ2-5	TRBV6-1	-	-	CASSEALGAGQAGSEETQYF	TGTGCCAGCAGTGAAGCGCTTGGAGCGGGCCAGGCGGGCTCTGAAGAGACCCAGTACTTC
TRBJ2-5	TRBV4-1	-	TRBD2	CASSQETLAGGLQETQYF	TGCGCCAGCAGCCAAGAGACACTAGCGGGAGGCCTCCAAGAGACCCAGTACTTC
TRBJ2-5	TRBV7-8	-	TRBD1	CASSATGGGYQETQYF	TGTGCCAGCAGCGCAACAGGGGGCGGGTACCAAGAGACCCAGTACTTC
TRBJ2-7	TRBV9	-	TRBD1	CASSVGTGGIIYEQYF	TGTGCCAGCAGCGTAGGGACAGGGGGGATAATTTACGAGCAGTACTTC
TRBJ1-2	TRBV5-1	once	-	CASSLEGQNYGYTF	TGCGCCAGCAGCTTGGAGGGACAAAACTATGGCTACACCTTC
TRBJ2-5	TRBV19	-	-	CASSIQGETQYF	TGTGCCAGTAGTATCCAGGGAGAGACCCAGTACTTC
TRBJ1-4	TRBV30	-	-	CASSKVSGQAFNEKLFF	TGTGCCTCGAGTAAGGTATCAGGGCAGGCGTTTAATGAAAAACTGTTTTTT
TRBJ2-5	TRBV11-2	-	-	CASSLGGPYQETQYF	TGTGCCAGCAGCTTAGGTGGACCGTACCAAGAGACCCAGTACTTC
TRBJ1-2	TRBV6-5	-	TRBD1	CASRDRDYGYTF	TGTGCCAGCCGGGACAGGGACTATGGCTACACCTTC
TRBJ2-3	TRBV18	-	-	CASSPSAQGKDTQYF	TGTGCCAGCTCACCATCGGCTCAGGGAAAAGATACGCAGTATTTT
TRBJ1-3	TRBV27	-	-	CASSPQFRVTSGNTIYF	TGTGCCAGCAGTCCCCAGTTCCGGGTAACCTCTGGAAACACCATATATTTT
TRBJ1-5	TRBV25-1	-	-	CASSELGGRPQHF	TGTGCCAGCAGTGAATTGGGGGGTCGGCCCCAGCATTTT
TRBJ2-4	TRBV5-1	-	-	CASSFGVSDIQYF	TGCGCCAGCAGCTTTGGGGTCTCGGACATTCAGTACTTC
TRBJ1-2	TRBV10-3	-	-	CAIRDDNYGYTF	TGTGCCATCAGGGACGATAACTATGGCTACACCTTC
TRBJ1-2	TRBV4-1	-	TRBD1	CASSQEGRGPNYGYTF	TGCGCCAGCAGCCAAGAAGGCAGGGGGCCGAACTATGGCTACACCTTC
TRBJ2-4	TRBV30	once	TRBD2	CAWSVSGVKNIQYF	TGTGCCTGGAGTGTAAGCGGGGTCAAAAACATTCAGTACTTC
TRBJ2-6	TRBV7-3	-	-	CASSPPLAGSGANVLTF	TGTGCCAGCAGCCCGCCCCTCGCAGGCTCTGGGGCCAACGTCCTGACTTTC
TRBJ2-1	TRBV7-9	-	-	CASSTGWEHNEQFF	TGTGCCAGCAGCACGGGATGGGAGCACAATGAGCAGTTCTTC
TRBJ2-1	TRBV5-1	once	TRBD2	CASSLGVSGYNEQFF	TGCGCCAGCAGCTTGGGTGTTAGCGGGTACAATGAGCAGTTCTTC
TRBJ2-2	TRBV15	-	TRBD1	CATSRFWGQGYTGELFF	TGTGCCACCAGCAGATTCTGGGGACAGGGCTATACCGGGGAGCTGTTTTTT
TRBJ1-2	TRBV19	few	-	CASRLTGLARGYTF	TGTGCCAGTAGATTGACAGGACTCGCGCGTGGCTACACCTTC
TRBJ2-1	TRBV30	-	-	CAWRKEPYNEQFF	TGTGCCTGGAGAAAGGAGCCTTACAATGAGCAGTTCTTC
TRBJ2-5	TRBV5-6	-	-	CASSLVGASGWETQYF	TGTGCCAGCAGCTTGGTCGGGGCTAGTGGTTGGGAGACCCAGTACTTC
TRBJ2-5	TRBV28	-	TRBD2	CASSPTSGGAETQYF	TGTGCCAGCTCGCCGACTAGCGGGGGGGCGGAGACCCAGTACTTC
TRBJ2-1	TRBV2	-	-	CASRKGGEQFF	TGTGCCAGCAGAAAGGGGGGTGAGCAGTTCTTC
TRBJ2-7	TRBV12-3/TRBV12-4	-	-	CASSLGLAYEQYF	TGTGCCAGCAGTTTAGGGTTGGCATACGAGCAGTACTTC
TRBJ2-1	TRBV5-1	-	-	CASSLALADNEQFF	TGCGCCAGCAGCTTGGCCTTAGCAGACAATGAGCAGTTCTTC
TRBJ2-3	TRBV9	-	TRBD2	CASSEGVSGDTDTQYF	TGTGCCAGCAGCGAGGGAGTCAGCGGGGACACAGATACGCAGTATTTT
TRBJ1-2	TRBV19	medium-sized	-	CASSIDPTANWGGYTF	TGTGCCAGTAGTATAGATCCGACAGCCAACTGGGGTGGCTACACCTTC
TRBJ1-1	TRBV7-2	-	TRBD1	CASSQPGQGPKTEAFF	TGTGCCAGCAGCCAACCGGGACAGGGGCCCAAGACTGAAGCTTTCTTT
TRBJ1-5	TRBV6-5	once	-	CASTERAGFNQPQHF	TGTGCCAGCACCGAAAGGGCTGGTTTCAATCAGCCCCAGCATTTT
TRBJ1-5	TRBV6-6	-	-	CASSPGTYSNQPQHF	TGTGCCAGCAGCCCCGGGACTTATAGCAATCAGCCCCAGCATTTT
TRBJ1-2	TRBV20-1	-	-	CSASGDNYGYTF	TGCAGTGCTAGTGGCGATAACTATGGCTACACCTTC
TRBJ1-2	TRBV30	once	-	CAWSPQGDGYTF	TGTGCCTGGAGTCCCCAGGGAGATGGCTACACCTTC
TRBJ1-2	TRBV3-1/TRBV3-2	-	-	CASSQDGRANYGYTF	TGTGCCAGCAGCCAAGATGGCCGAGCTAACTATGGCTACACCTTC
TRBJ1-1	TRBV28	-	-	CASSPHTNTEAFF	TGTGCCAGCAGTCCACACACGAACACTGAAGCTTTCTTT
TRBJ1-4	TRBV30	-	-	CAWSAGSNEKLFF	TGTGCCTGGAGTGCTGGCTCCAACGAAAAACTGTTTTTT